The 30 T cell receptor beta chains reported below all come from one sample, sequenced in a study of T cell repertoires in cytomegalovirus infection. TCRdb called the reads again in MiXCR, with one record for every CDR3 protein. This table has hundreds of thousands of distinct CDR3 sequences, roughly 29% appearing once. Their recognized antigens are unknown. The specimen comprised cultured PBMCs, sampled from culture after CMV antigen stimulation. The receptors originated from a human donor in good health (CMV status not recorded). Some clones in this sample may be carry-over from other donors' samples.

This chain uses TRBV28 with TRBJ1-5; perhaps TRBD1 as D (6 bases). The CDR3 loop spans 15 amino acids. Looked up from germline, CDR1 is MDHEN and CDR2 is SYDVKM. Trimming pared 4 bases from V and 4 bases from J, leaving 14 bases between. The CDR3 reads CASSSQGAPNQPQHF. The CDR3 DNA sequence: TGTGCCAGCAGTTCACAGGGTGCCCCGAATCAGCCCCAGCATTTT.

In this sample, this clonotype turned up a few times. The CDR3 loop is CASSPTRPSYNEQFF. The CDR3 DNA reads TGCGCCAGCAGCCCCACGAGACCATCGTACAATGAGCAGTTCTTC. The rearrangement links TRBV4-1 to TRBJ2-1, with D hard to call. CDR3 length equals 15 residues. Germline values: CDR1 MGHRA, CDR2 YSYEKL. Trimming took 4 bases from V and 4 from J, leaving 14 bases between them.

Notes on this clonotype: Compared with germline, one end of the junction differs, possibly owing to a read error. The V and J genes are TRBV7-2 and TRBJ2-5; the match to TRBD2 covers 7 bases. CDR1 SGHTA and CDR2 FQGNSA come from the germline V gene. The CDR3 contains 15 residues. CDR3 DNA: TGTGCCAGAAGCTTGGCCGGGACTACCCAAGAGACCCAGTACTTC. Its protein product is CARSLAGTTQETQYF.

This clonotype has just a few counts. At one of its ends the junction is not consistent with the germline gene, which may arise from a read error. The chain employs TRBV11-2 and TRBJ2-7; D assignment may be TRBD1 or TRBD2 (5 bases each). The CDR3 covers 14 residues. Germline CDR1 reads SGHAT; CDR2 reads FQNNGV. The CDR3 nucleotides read TGTGCCAGCACCTTAGGATGGGGGAATGGTGAGCAGTACTTC. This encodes CASTLGWGNGEQYF.

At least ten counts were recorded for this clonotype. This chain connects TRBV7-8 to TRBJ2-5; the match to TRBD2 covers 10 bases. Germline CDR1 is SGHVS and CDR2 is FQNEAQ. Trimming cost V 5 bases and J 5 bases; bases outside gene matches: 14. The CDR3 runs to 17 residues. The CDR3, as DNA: TGTGCCAGCAGCCCAGCCCTAGCGGGGGTCTGGGAGGAGACCCAGTACTTC. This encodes CASSPALAGVWEETQYF.

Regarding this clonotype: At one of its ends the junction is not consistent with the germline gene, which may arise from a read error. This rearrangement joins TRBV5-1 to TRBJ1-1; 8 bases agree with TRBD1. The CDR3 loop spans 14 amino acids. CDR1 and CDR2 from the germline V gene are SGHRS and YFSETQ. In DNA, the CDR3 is TGCGCCAGCAGAGCCGGACAGGGTGTCGCTGAAACTTTCTTT. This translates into CASRAGQGVAETFF.

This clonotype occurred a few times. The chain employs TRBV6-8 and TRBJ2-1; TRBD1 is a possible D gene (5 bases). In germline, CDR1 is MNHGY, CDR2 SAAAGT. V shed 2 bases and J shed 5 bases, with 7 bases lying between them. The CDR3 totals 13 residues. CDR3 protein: CASSYGQDNEQFF. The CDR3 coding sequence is TGTGCCAGCAGTTACGGACAAGACAATGAGCAGTTCTTC.

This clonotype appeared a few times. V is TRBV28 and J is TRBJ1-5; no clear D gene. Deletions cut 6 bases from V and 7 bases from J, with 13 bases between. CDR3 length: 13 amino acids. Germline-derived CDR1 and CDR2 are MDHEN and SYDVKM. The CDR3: CASSWPYRQPQHF. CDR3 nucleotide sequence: TGTGCCAGCAGCTGGCCATATCGGCAGCCCCAGCATTTT. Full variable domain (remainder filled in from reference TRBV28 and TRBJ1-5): DVKVTQSSRYLVKRTGEKVFLECVQDMDHENMFWYRQDPGLGLRLIYFSYDVKMKEKGDIPEGYSVSREKKERFSLILESASTNQTSMYLCASSWPYRQPQHFGDGTRLSIL.

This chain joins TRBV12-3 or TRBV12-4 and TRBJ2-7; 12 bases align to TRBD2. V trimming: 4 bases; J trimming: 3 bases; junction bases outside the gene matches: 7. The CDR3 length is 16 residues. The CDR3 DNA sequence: TGTGCCAGCAGTTCGACTAGCGGGAGCTCGCACTACGAGCAGTACTTC. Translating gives CASSSTSGSSHYEQYF.

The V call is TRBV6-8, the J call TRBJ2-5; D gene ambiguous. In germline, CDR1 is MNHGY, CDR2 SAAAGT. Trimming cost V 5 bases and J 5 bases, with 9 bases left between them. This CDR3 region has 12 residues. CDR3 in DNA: TGTGCCAGCAGTCAAAGGGTGGAGACCCAGTACTTC. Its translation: CASSQRVETQYF.

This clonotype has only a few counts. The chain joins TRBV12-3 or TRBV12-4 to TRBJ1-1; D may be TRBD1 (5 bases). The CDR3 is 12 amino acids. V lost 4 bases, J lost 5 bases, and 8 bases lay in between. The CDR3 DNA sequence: TGTGCCAGCAGTTACGCAGGGACTGAAGCTTTCTTT. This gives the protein CASSYAGTEAFF.

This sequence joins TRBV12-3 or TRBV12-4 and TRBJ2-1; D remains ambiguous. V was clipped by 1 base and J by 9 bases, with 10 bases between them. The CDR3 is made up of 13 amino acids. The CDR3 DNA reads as TGTGCCAGCAGTTTAGACCCGAGGACTGAGCAGTTCTTC. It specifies CASSLDPRTEQFF.

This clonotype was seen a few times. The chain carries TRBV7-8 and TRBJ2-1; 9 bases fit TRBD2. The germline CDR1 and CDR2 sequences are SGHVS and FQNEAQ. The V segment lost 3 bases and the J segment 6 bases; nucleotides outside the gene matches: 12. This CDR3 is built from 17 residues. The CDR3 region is CASSFLEASGVLNEQFF. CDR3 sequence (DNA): TGTGCCAGCAGCTTCTTAGAGGCTAGCGGGGTTCTCAATGAGCAGTTCTTC.

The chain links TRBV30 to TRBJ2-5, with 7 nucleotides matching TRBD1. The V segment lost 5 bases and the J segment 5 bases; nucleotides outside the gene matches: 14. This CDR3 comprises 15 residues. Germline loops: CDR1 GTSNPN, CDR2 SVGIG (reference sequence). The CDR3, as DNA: TGTGCCTGGCGTGATTCGACAGGGCTGACCGAGACCCAGTACTTC. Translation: CAWRDSTGLTETQYF.

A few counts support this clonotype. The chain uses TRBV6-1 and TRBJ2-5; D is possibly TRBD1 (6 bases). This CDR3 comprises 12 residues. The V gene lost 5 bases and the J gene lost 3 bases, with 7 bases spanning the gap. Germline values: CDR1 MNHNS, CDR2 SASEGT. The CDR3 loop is CASSRQEETQYF. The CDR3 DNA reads TGTGCCAGCAGTCGACAGGAAGAGACCCAGTACTTC.

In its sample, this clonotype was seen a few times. The CDR3 DNA is TGCAGTGCTAGAGATGGGAGAAACAATCAGCCCCAGCATTTT. Amino acid sequence: CSARDGRNNQPQHF. The chain uses TRBV20-1 and TRBJ1-5; no clear D. From germline, CDR1 is DFQATT and CDR2 SNEGSKA (reference sequence). V was trimmed by 0 bases and J by 3 bases, leaving 9 bases between them. CDR3 length: 14 amino acids.

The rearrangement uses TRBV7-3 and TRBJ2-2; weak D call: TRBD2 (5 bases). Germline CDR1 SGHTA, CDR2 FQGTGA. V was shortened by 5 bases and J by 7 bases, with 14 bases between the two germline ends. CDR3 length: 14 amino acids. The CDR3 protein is CASSPRPAGGELFF. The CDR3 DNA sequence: TGTGCCAGCAGCCCGAGGCCGGCGGGCGGGGAGCTGTTTTTT.

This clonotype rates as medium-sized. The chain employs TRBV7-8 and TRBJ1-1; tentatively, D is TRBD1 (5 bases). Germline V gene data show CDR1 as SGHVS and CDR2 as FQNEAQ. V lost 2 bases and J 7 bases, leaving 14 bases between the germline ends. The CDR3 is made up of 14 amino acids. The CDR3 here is CASSLIGARGEAFF. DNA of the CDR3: TGTGCCAGCAGCTTAATCGGGGCGAGGGGTGAAGCTTTCTTT.

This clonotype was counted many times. Here the CDR3 reads CASRRQAFNQPQHF. In DNA, the CDR3 is TGTGCCAGTAGAAGACAGGCCTTCAATCAGCCCCAGCATTTT. This rearrangement joins TRBV28 to TRBJ1-5, with a tentative D call TRBD1 (6 bases). The V gene's germline CDR1 is MDHEN and CDR2 SYDVKM. V lost 9 bases and J lost 3, with 15 bases in between. The length of the CDR3 is 14 residues.

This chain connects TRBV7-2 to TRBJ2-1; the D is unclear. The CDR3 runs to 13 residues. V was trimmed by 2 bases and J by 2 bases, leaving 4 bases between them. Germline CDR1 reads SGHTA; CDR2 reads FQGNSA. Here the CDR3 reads CASSLPPYNEQFF. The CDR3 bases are TGTGCCAGCAGCTTACCACCCTACAATGAGCAGTTCTTC. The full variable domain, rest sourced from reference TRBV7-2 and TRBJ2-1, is GAGVSQSPSNKVTEKGKDVELRCDPISGHTALYWYRQSLGQGLEFLIYFQGNSAPDKSGLPSDRFSAERTGGSVSTLTIQRTQQEDSAVYLCASSLPPYNEQFFGPGTRLTVL.

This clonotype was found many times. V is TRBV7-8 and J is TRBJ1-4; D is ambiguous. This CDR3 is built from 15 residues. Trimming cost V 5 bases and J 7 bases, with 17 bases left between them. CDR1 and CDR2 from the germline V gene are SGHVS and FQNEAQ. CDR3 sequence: CASSPRTAGSEKLFF. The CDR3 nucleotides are TGTGCCAGCAGCCCCCGGACGGCTGGGAGTGAAAAACTGTTTTTT.

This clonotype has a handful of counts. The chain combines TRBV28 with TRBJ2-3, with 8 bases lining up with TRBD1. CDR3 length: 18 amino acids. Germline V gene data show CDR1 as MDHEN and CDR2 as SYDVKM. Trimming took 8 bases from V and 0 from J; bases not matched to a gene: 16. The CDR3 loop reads CASSPGQGWRESTDTQYF. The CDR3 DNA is TGTGCCAGCTCCCCTGGACAGGGTTGGAGAGAGAGCACAGATACGCAGTATTTT.

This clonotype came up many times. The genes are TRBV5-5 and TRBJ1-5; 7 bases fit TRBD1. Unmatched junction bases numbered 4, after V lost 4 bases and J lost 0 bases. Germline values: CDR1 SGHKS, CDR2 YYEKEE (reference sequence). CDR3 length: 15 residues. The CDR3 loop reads CASSRDRYSNQPQHF. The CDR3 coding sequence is TGTGCCAGCAGCCGGGACAGATATAGCAATCAGCCCCAGCATTTT.

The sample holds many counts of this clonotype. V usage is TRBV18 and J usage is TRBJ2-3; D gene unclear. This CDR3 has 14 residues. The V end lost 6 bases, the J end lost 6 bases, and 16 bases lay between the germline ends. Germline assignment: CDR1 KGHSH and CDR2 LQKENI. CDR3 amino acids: CASSLLGEADTQYF. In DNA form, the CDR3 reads TGTGCCAGCTCCCTACTGGGTGAGGCGGATACGCAGTATTTT.

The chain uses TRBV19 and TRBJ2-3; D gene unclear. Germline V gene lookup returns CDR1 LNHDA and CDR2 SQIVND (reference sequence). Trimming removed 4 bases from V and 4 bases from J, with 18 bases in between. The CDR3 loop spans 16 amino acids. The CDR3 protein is CASSTPFSPGSDTQYF. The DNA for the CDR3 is TGTGCCAGTAGTACCCCCTTTAGTCCCGGGTCAGATACGCAGTATTTT.

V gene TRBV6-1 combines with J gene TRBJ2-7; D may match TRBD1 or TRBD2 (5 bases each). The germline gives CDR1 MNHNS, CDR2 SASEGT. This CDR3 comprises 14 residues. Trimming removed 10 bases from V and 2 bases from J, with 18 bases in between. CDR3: CATGTGQATYEQYF. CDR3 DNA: TGTGCCACGGGTACGGGGCAGGCTACCTACGAGCAGTACTTC.

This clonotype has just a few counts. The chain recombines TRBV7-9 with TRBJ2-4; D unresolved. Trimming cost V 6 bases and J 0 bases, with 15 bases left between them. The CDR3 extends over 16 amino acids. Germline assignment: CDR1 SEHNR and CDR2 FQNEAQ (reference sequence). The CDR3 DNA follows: TGTGCCAGCAGTGATATCGCCCCTCTAGCCAAAAACATTCAGTACTTC. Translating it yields CASSDIAPLAKNIQYF.

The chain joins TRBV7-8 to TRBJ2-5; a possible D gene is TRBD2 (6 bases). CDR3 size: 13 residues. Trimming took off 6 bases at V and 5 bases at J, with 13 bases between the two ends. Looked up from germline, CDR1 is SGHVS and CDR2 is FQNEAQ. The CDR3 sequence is CASSSSGVETQYF. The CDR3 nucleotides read TGTGCCAGCAGTAGCTCGGGGGTTGAGACCCAGTACTTC.

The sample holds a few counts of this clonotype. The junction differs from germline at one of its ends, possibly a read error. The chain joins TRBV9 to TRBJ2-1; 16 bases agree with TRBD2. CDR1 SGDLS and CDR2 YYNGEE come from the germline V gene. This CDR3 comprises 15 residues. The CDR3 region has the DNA TGTGCCAGCAACGTAGAGGGACTAGCGGGGGGGCGACAGTTCTTC. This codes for CASNVEGLAGGRQFF.

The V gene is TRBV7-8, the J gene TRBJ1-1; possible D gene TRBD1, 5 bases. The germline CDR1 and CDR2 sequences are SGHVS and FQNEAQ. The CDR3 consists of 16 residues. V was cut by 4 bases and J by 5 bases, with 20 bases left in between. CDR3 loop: CASSSQTGIQGTEAFF. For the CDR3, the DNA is TGTGCCAGCAGCTCTCAAACGGGGATCCAGGGAACTGAAGCTTTCTTT.